Here is one T cell receptor beta chain with its context. The data are from a study of T cells expressing NK-cell markers. The CDR3 spans 13 residues. 5'RACE template switching with UMIs produced the TCR beta cDNA. TCRdb reworked the 5' RACE reads into one entry per CDR3 protein, no DNA. The repertoire table contains some 280,000 distinct CDR3 sequences. This receptor was identified in a man between 18 and 29 years old in good health. The sequencing sample was made of blood T cells: a sorted CD56 or NKG2C T cell subset, CD4+ or CD8+ T cells, or bulk PBMC T cells (not recorded which). This chain joins TRBV12-3 or TRBV12-4 and TRBJ1-2; TCRdb reports TRBD1, a call that lacks DNA to check it against. The CDR3 region is CASSFGPRDGYTF.